This TCR beta chain was sequenced during a study of blood T cell repertoires in COVID-19. For the study at large: Whether acute or convalescent, the COVID-19 samples came from the United States, Italy and Spain. T cells, B-cell-depleted T cells, or PBMCs provided the cDNA or gDNA that served as material.

The participants were between about 18 and 90 years old and came from under 25 US areas. Participant-given clinical history determined each cohort assignment. The method was immunoSEQ multiplex PCR; TCRdb's version includes in-frame clones alone and lacks a portion of them. The sample carries just over 300,000 clones, about 90% recorded once. The CDR3 sequence is 16 residues long. Germline V gene sequence: CDR1 ENHRY, CDR2 SYGVKD. The V end lost 3 bases, the J end lost 4 bases, and 16 bases lay between the germline ends. Source material: PBMCs or T cells enriched from blood (not recorded which). This chain connects TRBV10-3 to TRBJ1-3; the D gene is possibly TRBD1 (5 bases). The clonotype was recovered from a woman in her late teens or twenties with acute COVID-19. The CDR3: CAISDYRGGSGNTIYF. The CDR3 DNA is TGTGCCATCAGTGATTACCGGGGGGGATCAGGAAACACCATATATTTT.